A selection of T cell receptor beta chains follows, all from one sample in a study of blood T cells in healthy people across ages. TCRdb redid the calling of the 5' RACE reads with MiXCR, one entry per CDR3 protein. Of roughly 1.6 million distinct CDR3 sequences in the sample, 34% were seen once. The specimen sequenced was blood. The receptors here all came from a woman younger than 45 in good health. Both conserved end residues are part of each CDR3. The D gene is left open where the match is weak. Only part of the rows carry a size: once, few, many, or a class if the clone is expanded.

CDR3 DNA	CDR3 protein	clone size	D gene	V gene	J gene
TGTGCCAGCAGCCTTAAAGTCTCCTACGAGCAGTACTTC	CASSLKVSYEQYF	few	-	TRBV3-1	TRBJ2-7
TGTGCCAGCAGCGGCGGGGGGGGAGACTATGGCTACACCTTC	CASSGGGGDYGYTF	-	-	TRBV7-2	TRBJ1-2
TGTGCCAGCAGCCCGACGGATTACAATGAGCAGTTCTTC	CASSPTDYNEQFF	-	-	TRBV7-6	TRBJ2-1
TGTGCCAGCAGCCCGTTCGGAGCGTCCGAGCAGTACTTC	CASSPFGASEQYF	-	-	TRBV3-1	TRBJ2-7
TGCAGTGCTTTCAACGAACCCCCCTACGAGCAGTACTTC	CSAFNEPPYEQYF	-	-	TRBV20-1	TRBJ2-7
TGCAGTGCTAGAGATACTTATACGCAGTATTTT	CSARDTYTQYF	-	-	TRBV20-1	TRBJ2-3
TGTGCCAGCAGCGTCGATGGACAGCCAACCTACGAGCAGTACTTC	CASSVDGQPTYEQYF	many	-	TRBV9	TRBJ2-7
TGTGCCAGCACTTACGACAGGGAGAGAGCCAAAAACATTCAGTACTTC	CASTYDRERAKNIQYF	few	TRBD1	TRBV2	TRBJ2-4
TGTGCCAGCAGTTACCGATGGGGCAATGAGCAGTTCTTC	CASSYRWGNEQFF	few	-	TRBV6-2/TRBV6-3	TRBJ2-1
TGTGCCAGCAGCCGTTATCGGGGCGAGCAGTACTTC	CASSRYRGEQYF	few	-	TRBV5-8	TRBJ2-7
TGCAGTGCTAGGGCCAGAGCTAACTATGGCTACACCTTC	CSARARANYGYTF	many	-	TRBV20-1	TRBJ1-2
TGTGCCAGCAGTGGACGGTCCGAGCAGTACTTC	CASSGRSEQYF	-	-	TRBV2	TRBJ2-7
TGTGCCACCTCGCGGCGGGGCCAGTTTAATGAAAAACTGTTTTTT	CATSRRGQFNEKLFF	few	-	TRBV2	TRBJ1-4
TGTGCCAGCAGCGTAGAGGGGTTGTGGTCCGAGCAGTACTTC	CASSVEGLWSEQYF	few	-	TRBV9	TRBJ2-7
TGTGCCAGCAGCCTAACGATTTGGGATACGCAGTATTTT	CASSLTIWDTQYF	-	-	TRBV11-2	TRBJ2-3
TGTGCCAGCTCACCTGGTAGACGGCAGTATGGCTACACCTTC	CASSPGRRQYGYTF	few	-	TRBV18	TRBJ1-2
TGTGCCAGTAGCCGCGGGACAGGGGGCCTCAATGAGCAGTTCTTC	CASSRGTGGLNEQFF	-	TRBD1	TRBV19	TRBJ2-1
TGTGCCAGCAGCTCCGCCCGGGGCTGGGGCTACACCTTC	CASSSARGWGYTF	many	-	TRBV14	TRBJ1-2
TGCAGCGTTGAAATATCATCAAATTCGGGGGAAACATACAATGAGCAGTTCTTC	CSVEISSNSGETYNEQFF	few	-	TRBV29-1	TRBJ2-1
TGTGCCAGCTCACCACTCCCGGGCTACGAGCAGTACTTC	CASSPLPGYEQYF	-	-	TRBV18	TRBJ2-7
TGTGCCAGCAGCTTAATGGGCATCCCCGGGACAGGCCACAATGGCTACACCTTC	CASSLMGIPGTGHNGYTF	-	TRBD1	TRBV7-3	TRBJ1-2
TGCAGTGCTAGATCGGGGGACAGGGGGCCGTCAGATACGCAGTATTTT	CSARSGDRGPSDTQYF	-	TRBD1	TRBV20-1	TRBJ2-3
TGTGCCAGCAGTGACACCGTCGGGGGGTCTACCTACGAGCAGTACTTC	CASSDTVGGSTYEQYF	-	TRBD2	TRBV2	TRBJ2-7
TGTGCCAGCAGCTTAGTAGGAGCGAGCAGGAAAGGGCAGTACTTC	CASSLVGASRKGQYF	-	-	TRBV7-2	TRBJ2-7
TGCAGCGTTGCGGGACGGCTGGCAGATACGCAGTATTTT	CSVAGRLADTQYF	many	-	TRBV29-1	TRBJ2-3
TGCAGTGCTATATTGGGCGGGGGTCTGTACAATGAGCAGTTCTTC	CSAILGGGLYNEQFF	-	TRBD2	TRBV20-1	TRBJ2-1
TGCAGTGCCCCCTGGGGGACAGGGCTCGAGCAGTACTTC	CSAPWGTGLEQYF	few	TRBD1	TRBV20-1	TRBJ2-7
TGTGACAGCAGCTTAGGCGGCGGGGGCACTGAAGCTTTCTTT	CDSSLGGGGTEAFF	-	-	TRBV11-2	TRBJ1-1
TGCAGCGTTGAAGATCGGGTAGGGGGCGAAAGGTATGGCTACACCTTC	CSVEDRVGGERYGYTF	-	TRBD1	TRBV29-1	TRBJ1-2
TGTGTCAGCAGTTTATTTGCAGGGGCGGACTATGGCTACACCTTC	CVSSLFAGADYGYTF	-	-	TRBV27	TRBJ1-2
TGCGCCAGCAGCTTGGATACTAACCCAACGTCACCCCTCCACTTT	CASSLDTNPTSPLHF	-	-	TRBV5-1	TRBJ1-6
TGTGCCAGCAGCTCTGGCAGGGGGTATGAAGCTTTCTTT	CASSSGRGYEAFF	once	TRBD1	TRBV5-6	TRBJ1-1
TGTGCCGGCAGCTTAGACTCTGAGTTGGGGGAGCAGTACTTC	CAGSLDSELGEQYF	-	-	TRBV7-3	TRBJ2-7
TGTGCCAGCAGTTCATTCAGTAACCCGAGCGGGAGGGCCCCCTACGAGCAGTACTTC	CASSSFSNPSGRAPYEQYF	-	TRBD2	TRBV7-9	TRBJ2-7
TGTGCCAGCAGCCCACGGGACGGGACAGGGGGCGAGCAGTATTTT	CASSPRDGTGGEQYF	-	TRBD1	TRBV7-9	TRBJ2-3
TGTGCCAGCACACCGGGACAGCATTACGAGCAGTACTTC	CASTPGQHYEQYF	-	TRBD1	TRBV7-9	TRBJ2-7
TGTGCCAGCAGCCCGCAACGGGAACAAGAGACCCAGTACTTC	CASSPQREQETQYF	-	-	TRBV7-9	TRBJ2-5
TGTGCCAGCAGCCGCTCGGGCTTGGATACGCAGTATTTT	CASSRSGLDTQYF	-	-	TRBV7-6	TRBJ2-3
TGCGCCAGCAGCTTGGGCCCCAGGGCAAGCTCCTACGAGCAGTACTTC	CASSLGPRASSYEQYF	few	-	TRBV5-1	TRBJ2-7
TGTGCCAGCAGTCAGCGCGGACAGGGGGCTCGGAACACTGAAGCTTTCTTT	CASSQRGQGARNTEAFF	-	TRBD1	TRBV28	TRBJ1-1
TGTGCCAGCAGTTACTCGTGGCTAACCACAGATACGCAGTATTTT	CASSYSWLTTDTQYF	once	-	TRBV6-2/TRBV6-3	TRBJ2-3
TGCAGCGTAACCGTGGGCAGGAACACTGAAGCTTTCTTT	CSVTVGRNTEAFF	few	-	TRBV29-1	TRBJ1-1
TGCAGTGCTAGGCTTAGAGTGTCCTCCTACGAGCAGTACTTC	CSARLRVSSYEQYF	-	-	TRBV20-1	TRBJ2-7
TGTGCCATCAGTGCGGACTTGAGCTCCTACAATGAGCAGTTCTTC	CAISADLSSYNEQFF	few	-	TRBV10-3	TRBJ2-1
TGTGCCAGCAGCGTGCTAGCGGGAGTTAGGACAGATACGCAGTATTTT	CASSVLAGVRTDTQYF	-	TRBD2	TRBV9	TRBJ2-3
TGCGCCAGCAGTGACCCGGGACTTCTTTACAATGAGCAGTTCTTC	CASSDPGLLYNEQFF	-	-	TRBV10-2	TRBJ2-1
TGCGCCAGCAGTGAATCCCGGCAGGGAGGTCAAGAGACCCAGTACTTC	CASSESRQGGQETQYF	-	-	TRBV10-1	TRBJ2-5
TGCAGTGCTAGAGATCCAGCTAGACAGGCCACAGATACGCAGTATTTT	CSARDPARQATDTQYF	-	-	TRBV20-1	TRBJ2-3
TGCAGTGCTAGACATGATCCAGCCCCTGAAGCTTTCTTT	CSARHDPAPEAFF	few	-	TRBV20-1	TRBJ1-1
TGTGCCAGCAGCCAAGTCTGGACTAGCGGGGGCCCCTGGGGTGAGCAGTTCTTC	CASSQVWTSGGPWGEQFF	-	TRBD2	TRBV14	TRBJ2-1
TGTGCCAGTAGTATGTGGGTGGGAGAGACCCAGTACTTC	CASSMWVGETQYF	-	-	TRBV19	TRBJ2-5
TGTGCCAGCGGCCCGACTAGCAGGGCAGATACGCAGTATTTT	CASGPTSRADTQYF	-	TRBD2	TRBV3-1	TRBJ2-3
TGTGCCACCAGTGATTTGTTTGGGATTGCCATTCAGTACTTC	CATSDLFGIAIQYF	-	-	TRBV24-1	TRBJ2-4
TGCAGTGCTAGAGATGCCCTCAGGGGGTTTGGGTCCAATGAGCAGTTCTTC	CSARDALRGFGSNEQFF	-	TRBD1	TRBV20-1	TRBJ2-1
TGTGCCAGCAGTTCCTATTCGATGAATCAGCCCCAGCATTTT	CASSSYSMNQPQHF	-	-	TRBV12-3/TRBV12-4	TRBJ1-5
TGTGCCAGCAGTTTAGTCATCGGTCAGCCCCAGCATTTT	CASSLVIGQPQHF	-	-	TRBV27	TRBJ1-5
TGCAGTGCTAGTTTCCAGGGTGGACAGCCCCAGCATTTT	CSASFQGGQPQHF	-	-	TRBV20-1	TRBJ1-5
TGTGCCAGCAGGGACAGGGTCGGGGGGACCCAGTACTTC	CASRDRVGGTQYF	-	TRBD1	TRBV2	TRBJ2-5
TGTGCCAGCAGCCAATTTAATCTAGTCTTGTTCTTC	CASSQFNLVLFF	few	-	TRBV14	TRBJ2-1